What follows describes a single TCR beta chain. This entry comes from a study of blood T cell repertoires in COVID-19. Study at large: COVID-19 samples from acute and convalescent phases originated in the United States, Italy and Spain.

The CDR3 sequence is 15 residues long. The germline CDR1 and CDR2 sequences are SEHNR and FQNEAQ (reference sequence). With 5 bases removed from V and 3 bases from J, the gap between germline ends came to 13 bases. Study members were between about 18 and 100 years old and lived in roughly 24 US regions. Grouping used clinical history reported by participants in a survey and questionnaire. Using immunoSEQ multiplex PCR, the repertoire was profiled, and TCRdb retains in-frame clones only, with some absent. The sample lists 200,000 to 300,000 clones, 70% to 90% seen once, with 1% to 1.5% in the top ten.

This chain joins TRBV7-9 and TRBJ2-2, with D possibly matching TRBD2 (5 bases). The sequencing input was PBMCs or T cells enriched from blood (not recorded which). This clonotype was sampled from a woman aged 40 to 50 with acute COVID-19. The CDR3 reads CASSPGSGYTGELFF. CDR3 nucleotides: TGTGCCAGCAGCCCCGGTTCGGGGTACACCGGGGAGCTGTTTTTT.